The subject of this entry is one T cell receptor beta chain. Its cognate antigen is unknown. Investigators profiled TCR beta VDJ and CDR3 from genomic DNA template. Each CDR3 protein gets one entry after TCRdb re-called the reads with MiXCR. The sample has roughly 170,000 distinct CDR3 sequences; 60% to 70% are singletons. The CDR3 length is 13 residues. V gave up 0 bases and J gave up 8 bases, with 10 bases separating them. Germline loops: CDR1 SEHNR, CDR2 FQNEAQ (reference sequence). The sample is drawn from a study of CD8+CD57+ T cells in acquired aplastic anemia. Study findings and constraints: In CD8+ cells, Simpson's diversity showed no significant difference between patients and controls.

Material: sorted CD4+, CD8+, or CD8+CD57+ T cells (not recorded which) from PBMCs. This sequence was found in a human donor in good health. The chain employs TRBV7-9 and TRBJ1-2, with D unclear. CDR3 region: CASSLAQFYGYTF. The CDR3 coding sequence is TGTGCCAGCAGCTTAGCGCAGTTCTACGGCTACACCTTC.